A single TCR beta chain is shown here with its context. Its antigen is still unknown. Base qualities were left out, and no much larger clone turns up one base away. TCRbeta CDR3 regions were amplified from genomic DNA using the immunoSEQ Assay, a bias-controlled multiplex PCR. In the original analysis: The number of nucleated cells in each sample was estimated by amplification of reference gene primers within the assay. Sequence reads were collapsed and filtered to measure the absolute abundance of every unique TCRbeta CDR3 rearrangement. For each sample, productive Simpson clonality was calculated as the square root of Simpson's diversity index across productive rearrangements. TCRdb took this table from immuneACCESS and kept in-frame rearrangements with V and J called. Such tables lack part of the clones; where checked against another copy, unresolved V genes explain under half of the gap, and the rest is unexplained. The V and J calls and clone size were taken over from that table, and D and trimming were inferred from the DNA. The sample data list approximately 250,000 clones, and around 86% of these were observed just once. The leading ten clones occupy 2.2% of the sample.

Samples from volunteer blood donors who had recovered from COVID-19 were contributed by a second Seattle source. Whole blood was collected in K2EDTA tubes by collaborating institutions according to the institutions' own protocols. For TCRbeta analysis, collaborator samples were shipped as frozen whole blood, as isolated PBMCs, or as DNA extracted from either sample type. Reading the germline V gene gives CDR1 LGHNA and CDR2 YSLEER. There are 14 amino acids in the CDR3, from cysteine to phenylalanine inclusive. Only the CDR3 DNA stays, 42 bases, in frame from base 1. At the junction V is shortened by 4 bases and J by 1 base; bases outside the gene matches: 1. The data were taken from a study of blood T cell repertoires in COVID-19 (dated by TCRdb to 2020 to 2021). General notes on the study: Samples from collaborators originated in the United States, Italy and Spain and spanned both the acute and convalescent phases of COVID-19. The material from the prospective study consisted of cDNA or gDNA derived from T cells, B-cell-depleted T cells, or PBMCs. Deeply sampled blood TCRbeta repertoires from subjects exposed to, actively infected with, or recovered from COVID-19 were included in the dataset. The repertoires were released in a freely available public database intended as a resource for research on the immune response to SARS-CoV-2. Samples came from the ongoing ImmuneRACE study (first 160 participants) plus 1,254 subjects from 6 global collaborators. The sample metadata nearly always contained a de-identified subject ID, COVID-19 status, age in years and sex. Where available, HLA class I and class II types were taken from metadata supplied by the sample provider and were not determined by assay-based typing.

On the study overall, not on this receptor specifically: Clinical and demographic metadata were provided uncurated, with the amount varying by source and participant.

This receptor was identified in a man aged 30 to 39 who had recovered from COVID-19. The chain employs TRBV4-3 and TRBJ1-5; the junction holds 7 bases that match TRBD1. Sequences were obtained from peripheral blood. CDR3 sequence: CASSLGQSNQPQHF. Read as DNA, the sequence is TGCGCCAGCAGCCTGGGACAGAGCAATCAGCCCCAGCATTTT.